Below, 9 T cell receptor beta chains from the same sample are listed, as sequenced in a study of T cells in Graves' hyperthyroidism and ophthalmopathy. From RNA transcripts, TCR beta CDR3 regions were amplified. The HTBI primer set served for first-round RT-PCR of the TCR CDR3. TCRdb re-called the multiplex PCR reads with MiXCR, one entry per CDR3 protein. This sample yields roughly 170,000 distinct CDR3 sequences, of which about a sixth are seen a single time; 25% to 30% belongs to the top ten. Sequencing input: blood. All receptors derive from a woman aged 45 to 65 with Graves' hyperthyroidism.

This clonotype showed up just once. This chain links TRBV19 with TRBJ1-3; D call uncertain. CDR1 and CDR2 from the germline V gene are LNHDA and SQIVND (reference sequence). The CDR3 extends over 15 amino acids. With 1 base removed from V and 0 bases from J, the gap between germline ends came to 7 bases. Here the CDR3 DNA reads TGTGCCAGTAGTATAGTTTGGAGCTCTGGAAACACCATATATTTT. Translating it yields CASSIVWSSGNTIYF. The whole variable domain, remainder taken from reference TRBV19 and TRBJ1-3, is DGGITQSPKYLFRKEGQNVTLSCEQNLNHDAMYWYRQDPGQGLRLIYYSQIVNDFQKGDIAEGYSVSREKKESFPLTVTSAQKNPTAFYLCASSIVWSSGNTIYFGEGSWLTVV.

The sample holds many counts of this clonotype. CDR3 sequence: CASRPGMGETQYF. DNA of the CDR3: TGTGCCAGCAGACCAGGGATGGGGGAGACCCAGTACTTC. V and J are TRBV5-4 and TRBJ2-5, with D possibly TRBD1 on 5 matching bases. Per the germline V gene, CDR1 is SGHNT and CDR2 is YYREEE (reference sequence). The CDR3 has 13 amino acids. V gave up 5 bases and J gave up 5 bases, with 13 bases separating them.

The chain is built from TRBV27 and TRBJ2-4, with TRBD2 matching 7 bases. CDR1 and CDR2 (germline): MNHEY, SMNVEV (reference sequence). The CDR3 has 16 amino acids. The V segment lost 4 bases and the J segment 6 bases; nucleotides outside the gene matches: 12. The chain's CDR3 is CASSSSTRERANIQYF. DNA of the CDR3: TGTGCCAGCAGTTCGTCGACGCGGGAGCGGGCAAACATTCAGTACTTC.

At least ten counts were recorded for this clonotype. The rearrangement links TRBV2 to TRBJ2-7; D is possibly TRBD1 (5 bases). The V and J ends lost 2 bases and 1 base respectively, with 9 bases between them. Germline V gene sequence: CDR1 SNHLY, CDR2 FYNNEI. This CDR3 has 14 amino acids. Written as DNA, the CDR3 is TGTGCCAGCAGTGAACGGGCAGGGTCCTACGAGCAGTACTTC. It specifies CASSERAGSYEQYF.

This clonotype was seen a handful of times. CDR3 amino acids: CASSKGPRGVHEQYF. The DNA of the CDR3 is TGTGCCAGCAGCAAAGGCCCTCGGGGTGTCCACGAGCAGTACTTC. The J gene is TRBJ2-7, the V gene TRBV14; D perhaps matches TRBD2 (5 bases). V was trimmed by 5 bases and J by 5 bases, leaving 19 bases between them. The CDR3 loop spans 15 amino acids. Germline lookup yields CDR1 SGHDN and CDR2 FVKESK.

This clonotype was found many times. CDR3 nucleotides: TGTGCCAGCAGAAATTTTTACGAGCAGTACTTC. Translated: CASRNFYEQYF. The J gene is TRBJ2-7, the V gene TRBV6-1; no reliable D call. Germline loops: CDR1 MNHNS, CDR2 SASEGT. The CDR3 is 11 residues long. With 6 bases removed from V and 4 bases from J, the gap between germline ends came to 7 bases.

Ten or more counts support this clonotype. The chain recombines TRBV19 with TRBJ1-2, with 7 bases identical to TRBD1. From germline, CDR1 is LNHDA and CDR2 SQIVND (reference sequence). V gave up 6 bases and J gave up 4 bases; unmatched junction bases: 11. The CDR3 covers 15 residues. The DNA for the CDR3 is TGTGCCAGTAGCGAGACAGGGAGAGGTTTCTATGGCTACACCTTC. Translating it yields CASSETGRGFYGYTF. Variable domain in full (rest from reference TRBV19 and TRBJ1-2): DGGITQSPKYLFRKEGQNVTLSCEQNLNHDAMYWYRQDPGQGLRLIYYSQIVNDFQKGDIAEGYSVSREKKESFPLTVTSAQKNPTAFYLCASSETGRGFYGYTFGSGTRLTVV.

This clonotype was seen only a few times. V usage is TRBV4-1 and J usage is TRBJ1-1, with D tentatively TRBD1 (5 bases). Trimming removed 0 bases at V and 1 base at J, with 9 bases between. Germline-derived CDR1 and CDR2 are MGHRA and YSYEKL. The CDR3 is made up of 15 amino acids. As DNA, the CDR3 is TGCGCCAGCAGCCAAGAGTACGGGGCGAACACTGAAGCTTTCTTT. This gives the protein CASSQEYGANTEAFF.

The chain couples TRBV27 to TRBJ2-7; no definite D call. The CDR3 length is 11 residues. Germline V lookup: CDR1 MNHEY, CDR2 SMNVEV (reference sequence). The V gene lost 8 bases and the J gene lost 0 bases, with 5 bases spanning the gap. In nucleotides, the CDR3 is TGTGCCAGCGGATACTCCTACGAGCAGTACTTC. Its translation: CASGYSYEQYF.